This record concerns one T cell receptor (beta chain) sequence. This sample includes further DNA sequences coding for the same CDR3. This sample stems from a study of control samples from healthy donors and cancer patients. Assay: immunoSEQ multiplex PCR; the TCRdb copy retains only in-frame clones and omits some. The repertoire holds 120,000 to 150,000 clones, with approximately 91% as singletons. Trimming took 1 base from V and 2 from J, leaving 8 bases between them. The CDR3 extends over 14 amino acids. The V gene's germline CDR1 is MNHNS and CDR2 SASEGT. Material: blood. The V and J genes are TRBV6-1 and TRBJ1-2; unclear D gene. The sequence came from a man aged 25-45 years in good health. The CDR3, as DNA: TGTGCCAGCAGTGAAGGGACGGCCAACTATGGCTACACCTTC. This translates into CASSEGTANYGYTF.